This T cell receptor beta chain derives from a study of blood T cells in healthy people across ages. Germline loops: CDR1 ENHRY, CDR2 SYGVKD. V trimming: 5 bases; J trimming: 4 bases; junction bases outside the gene matches: 4. CDR3 length: 15 residues. The second PCR ran about 6 to 11 cycles with a sample-barcoded 5' primer and J-beta primers. TCRdb ran MiXCR on the 5' RACE reads and lists one entry per CDR3 protein. This sample has more than 900,000 distinct CDR3 sequences, with approximately 26% found just once. This clonotype has more than one count but fewer than ten. These data also featured in a second study, about T cells of mothers and their children.

The source of this sequence is a girl aged 2-15 years in good health. The chain employs TRBV10-3 and TRBJ2-5; 13 positions agree with TRBD2. The sequencing input was blood. The CDR3 bases are TGTGCCATCAGTCGGACTAGCGGGAGAGGAGAGACCCAGTACTTC. This translates into CAISRTSGRGETQYF.